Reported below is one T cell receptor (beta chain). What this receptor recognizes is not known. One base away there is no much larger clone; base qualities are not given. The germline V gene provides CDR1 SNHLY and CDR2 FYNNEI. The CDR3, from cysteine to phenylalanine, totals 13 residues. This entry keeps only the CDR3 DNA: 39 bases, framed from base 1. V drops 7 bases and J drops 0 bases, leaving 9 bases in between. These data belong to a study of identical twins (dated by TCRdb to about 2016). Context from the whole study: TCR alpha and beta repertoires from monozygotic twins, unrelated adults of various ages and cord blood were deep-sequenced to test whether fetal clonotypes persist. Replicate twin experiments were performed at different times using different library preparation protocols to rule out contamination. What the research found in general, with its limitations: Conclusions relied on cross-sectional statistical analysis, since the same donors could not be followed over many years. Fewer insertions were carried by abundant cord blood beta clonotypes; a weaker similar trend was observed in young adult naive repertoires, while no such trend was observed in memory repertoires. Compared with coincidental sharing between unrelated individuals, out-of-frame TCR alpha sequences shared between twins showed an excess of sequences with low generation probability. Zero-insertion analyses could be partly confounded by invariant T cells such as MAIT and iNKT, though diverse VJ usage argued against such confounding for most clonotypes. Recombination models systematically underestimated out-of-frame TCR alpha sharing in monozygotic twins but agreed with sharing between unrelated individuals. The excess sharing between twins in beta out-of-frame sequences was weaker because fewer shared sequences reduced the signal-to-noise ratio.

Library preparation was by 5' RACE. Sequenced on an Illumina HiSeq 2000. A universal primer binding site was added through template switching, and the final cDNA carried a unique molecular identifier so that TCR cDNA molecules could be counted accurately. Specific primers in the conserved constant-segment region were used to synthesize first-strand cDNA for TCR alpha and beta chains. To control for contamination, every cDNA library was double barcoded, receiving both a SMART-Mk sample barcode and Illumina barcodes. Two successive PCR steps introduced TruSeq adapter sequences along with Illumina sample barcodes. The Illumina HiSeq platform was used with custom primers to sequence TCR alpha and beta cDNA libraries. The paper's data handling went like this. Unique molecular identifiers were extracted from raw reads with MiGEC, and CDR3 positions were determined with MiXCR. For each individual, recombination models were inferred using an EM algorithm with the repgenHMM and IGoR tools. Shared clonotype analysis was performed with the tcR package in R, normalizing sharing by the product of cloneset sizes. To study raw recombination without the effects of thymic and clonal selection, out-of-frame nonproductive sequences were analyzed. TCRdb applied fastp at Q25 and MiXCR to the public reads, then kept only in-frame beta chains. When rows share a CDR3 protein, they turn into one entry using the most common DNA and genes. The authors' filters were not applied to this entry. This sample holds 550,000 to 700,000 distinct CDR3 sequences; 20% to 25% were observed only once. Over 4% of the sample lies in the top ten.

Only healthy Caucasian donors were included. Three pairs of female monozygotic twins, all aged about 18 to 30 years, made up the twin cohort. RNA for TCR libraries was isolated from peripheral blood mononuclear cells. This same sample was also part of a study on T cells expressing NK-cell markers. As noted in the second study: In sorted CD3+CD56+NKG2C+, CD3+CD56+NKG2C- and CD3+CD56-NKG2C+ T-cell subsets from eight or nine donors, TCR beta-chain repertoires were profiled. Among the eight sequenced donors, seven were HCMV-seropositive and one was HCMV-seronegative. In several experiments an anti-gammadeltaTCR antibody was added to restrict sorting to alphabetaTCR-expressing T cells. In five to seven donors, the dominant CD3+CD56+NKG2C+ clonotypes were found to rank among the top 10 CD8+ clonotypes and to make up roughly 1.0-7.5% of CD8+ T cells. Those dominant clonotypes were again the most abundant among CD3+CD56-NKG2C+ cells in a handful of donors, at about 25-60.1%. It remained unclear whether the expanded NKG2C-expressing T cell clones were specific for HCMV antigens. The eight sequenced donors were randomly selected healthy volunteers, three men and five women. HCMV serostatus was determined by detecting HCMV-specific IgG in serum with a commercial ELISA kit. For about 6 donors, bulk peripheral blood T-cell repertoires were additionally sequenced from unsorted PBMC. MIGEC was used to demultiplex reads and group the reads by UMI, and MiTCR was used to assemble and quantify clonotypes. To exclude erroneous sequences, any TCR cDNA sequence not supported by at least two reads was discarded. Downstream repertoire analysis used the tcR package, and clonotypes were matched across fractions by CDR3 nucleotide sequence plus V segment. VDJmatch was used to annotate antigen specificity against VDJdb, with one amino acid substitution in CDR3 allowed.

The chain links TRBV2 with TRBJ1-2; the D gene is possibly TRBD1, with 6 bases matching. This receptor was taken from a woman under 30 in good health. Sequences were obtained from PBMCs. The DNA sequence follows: TGTGCCAGCATTTACAGGGCTAACTATGGCTACACCTTC. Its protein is CASIYRANYGYTF. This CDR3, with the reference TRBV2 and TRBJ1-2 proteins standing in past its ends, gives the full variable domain EPEVTQTPSHQVTQMGQEVILRCVPISNHLYFYWYRQILGQKVEFLVSFYNNEISEKSEIFDDQFSVERPDGSNFTLKIRSTKLEDSAMYFCASIYRANYGYTFGSGTRLTVV.